This passage covers 30 T cell receptor beta chains from one sample sequenced in a study of OX40 agonist ivuxolimab in advanced cancers. Sequencing was performed with immunoSEQ multiplex PCR; in TCRdb, only in-frame clones are kept and a portion is missing. The data show 50,000 or so clones, with around 85% seen just once and approximately 12% held by the top ten. The sample in question was CD4+ or CD8+ T cells sorted from blood, obtained in a trial of the OX40 agonist ivuxolimab. The receptors originated from an adult with an advanced solid tumor such as melanoma, head and neck, liver or kidney cancer.

This clone is a singleton in its sample. The gene calls are TRBV4-2 and TRBJ2-2, with D perhaps TRBD2 (7 bases). The germline V gene has CDR1 LGHNA and CDR2 YNFKEQ. Trimming removed 8 bases at V and 6 bases at J, with 10 bases between. The CDR3 length is 12 residues. The CDR3 sequence is CASRGGAGELFF. CDR3 nucleotides: TGTGCCAGCCGAGGGGGGGCCGGGGAGCTGTTTTTT.

The rearrangement joins TRBV11-2 to TRBJ1-4; possibly TRBD1 for D (5 bases). Germline CDR1 and CDR2: SGHAT and FQNNGV. Trimming shortened V by 2 bases and J by 3 bases, and 10 bases separated the two germline ends. The CDR3 contains 15 residues. The CDR3 coding sequence is TGTGCCAGCAGCTTAATCGGGGGGGCTAATGAAAAACTGTTTTTT. This encodes CASSLIGGANEKLFF.

The chain links TRBV5-1 to TRBJ2-6; D is uncertain. Germline values: CDR1 SGHRS, CDR2 YFSETQ. The CDR3 is 18 residues long. V was clipped by 2 bases and J by 0 bases, with 15 bases between them. In DNA form, the CDR3 reads TGCGCCAGCAGCTTTATGGTCGGTCCCTACTCTGGGGCCAACGTCCTGACTTTC. It yields the protein CASSFMVGPYSGANVLTF.

The V call is TRBV13, the J call TRBJ1-1; 8 bases agree with TRBD1. The V segment lost 4 bases and the J segment 4 bases; nucleotides outside the gene matches: 2. The CDR3 sequence is 13 residues long. Looked up from germline, CDR1 is PRHDT and CDR2 is FYEKMQ (reference sequence). CDR3 region: CASSSQGATEAFF. The CDR3 bases are TGTGCCAGCAGCTCTCAGGGGGCCACTGAAGCTTTCTTT. Supplemented by reference TRBV13 and TRBJ1-1, the full variable domain reads AAGVIQSPRHLIKEKRETATLKCYPIPRHDTVYWYQQGPGQDPQFLISFYEKMQSDKGSIPDRFSAQQFSDYHSELNMSSLELGDSALYFCASSSQGATEAFFGQGTRLTVV.

The chain couples TRBV5-6 to TRBJ1-5; tentatively, D is TRBD1 (6 bases). The CDR3 consists of 17 residues. V was cut by 0 bases and J by 1 base, with 14 bases left in between. CDR1 and CDR2 from the germline V gene are SGHDT and YYEEEE. The CDR3, as DNA: TGTGCCAGCAGCTTGGGCGGGGGCGCGGGGAGCAATCAGCCCCAGCATTTT. Translation gives CASSLGGGAGSNQPQHF. The full variable domain, with the rest looked up from reference TRBV5-6 and TRBJ1-5, is DAGVTQSPTHLIKTRGQQVTLRCSPKSGHDTVSWYQQALGQGPQFIFQYYEEEERQRGNFPDRFSGHQFPNYSSELNVNALLLGDSALYLCASSLGGGAGSNQPQHFGDGTRLSIL.

V and J are TRBV19 and TRBJ1-1, with 9 bases that match TRBD1. CDR1 is LNHDA, CDR2 SQIVND, per germline (reference sequence). The CDR3 length is 14 residues. The ends lost 4 bases at V and 6 bases at J; junction bases unmatched: 6. The CDR3: CASSTRDRASEAFF. The CDR3 nucleotides are TGTGCCAGTAGTACCCGGGACAGGGCGTCTGAAGCTTTCTTT.

V is TRBV6-5 and J is TRBJ2-1; 9 positions match TRBD1. V dropped 6 bases and J dropped 8; count of bases not matched to a gene: 11. The germline V gene has CDR1 MNHEY and CDR2 SVGAGI. CDR3 size: 15 residues. DNA of the CDR3: TGTGCCAGCAGCTCTCGGGACAGGGCTTTGGATGAGCAGTTCTTC. Translation: CASSSRDRALDEQFF.

The gene calls are TRBV7-9 and TRBJ1-4, with D possibly TRBD1 on 6 matching bases. The germline V and J ends were trimmed by 5 bases and 1 base, with 14 bases remaining between them. CDR1 is SEHNR, CDR2 FQNEAQ, per germline (reference sequence). The CDR3 sequence is 16 residues long. The CDR3, as DNA: TGTGCCAGCAGCATGAAGACAGGTGGAACTAATGAAAAACTGTTTTTT. It encodes CASSMKTGGTNEKLFF.

CDR3: CASSYPGRTMEAFF. CDR3 coding DNA: TGTGCCAGCAGTTACCCCGGCAGGACAATGGAAGCTTTCTTT. This chain links TRBV6-5 with TRBJ1-1, with D possibly being TRBD1 (5 bases). The CDR3 is 14 amino acids. CDR1 is MNHEY, CDR2 SVGAGI, per germline. The V end was cut by 2 bases, the J end by 8 bases, with 15 bases between.

The chain has TRBV2 and TRBJ1-2, with D possibly matching TRBD1 (5 bases). V gave up 4 bases and J gave up 0 bases, with 9 bases separating them. From germline, CDR1 is SNHLY and CDR2 FYNNEI. The CDR3 length is 14 residues. Here the CDR3 DNA reads TGTGCCAGCAGTGTGGGGCCGACTAACTATGGCTACACCTTC. It encodes CASSVGPTNYGYTF.

J is TRBJ2-7 and V is TRBV7-9; D unclear. The germline V and J ends were trimmed by 0 bases and 7 bases, with 4 bases remaining between them. CDR1 SEHNR and CDR2 FQNEAQ come from the germline V gene (reference sequence). The CDR3 covers 11 residues. The CDR3 DNA reads TGTGCCAGCAGCTTAGCGGGAGAGCAGTACTTC. Protein product: CASSLAGEQYF.

This chain uses TRBV19 with TRBJ1-5, with D possibly TRBD1 on 5 matching bases. Germline lookup yields CDR1 LNHDA and CDR2 SQIVND (reference sequence). This CDR3 region has 14 residues. V lost 8 bases to trimming and J lost 2 bases, with 13 bases between them. The CDR3 sequence: CASSPGGGNQPQHF. The CDR3 region has the DNA TGTGCCAGTTCCCCTGGGGGGGGCAATCAGCCCCAGCATTTT.

The chain carries TRBV6-5 and TRBJ2-7, with D possibly being TRBD1 or TRBD2 (5 bases each). CDR1 is MNHEY, CDR2 SVGAGI, per germline. The ends were cut back, 8 bases at V and 0 bases at J, with 17 bases in the middle. There are 15 residues in the CDR3. The DNA for the CDR3 is TGTGCCAGCCGAATTGGGACGGCTAGCTCCTACGAGCAGTACTTC. This codes for CASRIGTASSYEQYF.

The chain is built from TRBV18 and TRBJ2-1, with D possibly being TRBD1 or TRBD2 (5 bases each). V was trimmed by 2 bases and J by 6 bases, leaving 17 bases between them. The CDR3 totals 16 residues. Germline values: CDR1 KGHSH, CDR2 LQKENI. Here the CDR3 reads CASSPTKGSGGNEQFF. The CDR3 DNA reads as TGTGCCAGCTCACCAACAAAGGGGAGTGGTGGCAATGAGCAGTTCTTC.

This clone was counted between two and nine times. V is TRBV6-6 and J is TRBJ2-7; no clear D gene. This CDR3 comprises 11 residues. Trimming pared 5 bases from V and 3 bases from J, leaving 5 bases between. Looked up from germline, CDR1 is MNHNY and CDR2 is SVGAGI (reference sequence). Here the CDR3 reads CASSDLYEQYF. Written as DNA, the CDR3 is TGTGCCAGCAGTGATCTCTACGAGCAGTACTTC.

This clone has just one count. V gene TRBV14 combines with J gene TRBJ2-5, with 7 bases matching TRBD2. Trimming removed 1 base from V and 0 bases from J; junction bases left unmatched: 5. The CDR3 has 16 amino acids. Looked up from germline, CDR1 is SGHDN and CDR2 is FVKESK. The CDR3: CASSQAWGGYQETQYF. The CDR3 bases are TGTGCCAGCAGCCAAGCGTGGGGAGGGTACCAAGAGACCCAGTACTTC.

This sequence joins TRBV13 and TRBJ1-1; the match to TRBD1 covers 9 bases. Trimming took 7 bases from V and 7 from J; bases not matched to a gene: 13. This CDR3 comprises 15 residues. From germline, CDR1 is PRHDT and CDR2 FYEKMQ (reference sequence). This CDR3 reads CASIEGHRGLREAFF. Here the CDR3 DNA reads TGTGCCAGCATCGAAGGTCACAGGGGGCTCCGTGAAGCTTTCTTT.

This chain joins TRBV27 and TRBJ2-7; no definite D call. The germline V gene encodes CDR1 MNHEY and CDR2 SMNVEV (reference sequence). The CDR3 runs 13 residues. V shed 6 bases and J shed 1 base, with 10 bases lying between them. CDR3 region: CASSSVGSYEQYF. CDR3 DNA sequence: TGTGCCAGCAGCTCGGTAGGATCCTACGAGCAGTACTTC.

The V gene is TRBV19, the J gene TRBJ1-2; possibly TRBD1 for D (6 bases). Germline lookup yields CDR1 LNHDA and CDR2 SQIVND (reference sequence). The CDR3 has 17 residues. With 5 bases removed from V and 4 bases from J, the gap between germline ends came to 23 bases. CDR3 nucleotides: TGTGCCAGTAGTTCTTACCGAGTTCAGGACAGAGTCTATGGCTACACCTTC. Translating gives CASSSYRVQDRVYGYTF.

V usage is TRBV11-2 and J usage is TRBJ2-1; no firm D call. Germline V gene data show CDR1 as SGHAT and CDR2 as FQNNGV. The CDR3 contains 13 residues. Trimming left V 4 bases short and J 4 bases short, with 8 bases between. CDR3 DNA sequence: TGTGCCAGCAGCTCGACATTTTACAATGAGCAGTTCTTC. This codes for CASSSTFYNEQFF.

This sequence joins TRBV7-8 and TRBJ1-3; no definite D call. The CDR3 runs to 15 residues. V lost 1 base to trimming and J lost 1 base, with 8 bases between them. Germline V lookup: CDR1 SGHVS, CDR2 FQNEAQ. CDR3 protein: CASSLGISSGNTIYF. CDR3 coding DNA: TGTGCCAGCAGCTTAGGGATATCATCTGGAAACACCATATATTTT.

About this clone: It is likely a read error, because the conserved phenylalanine at the end of the CDR3 is missing. The chain carries TRBV7-9 and TRBJ1-6, with a weak D call TRBD1 (5 bases). Germline values: CDR1 SEHNR, CDR2 FQNEAQ (reference sequence). This CDR3 spans 13 amino acids. The germline V and J ends were trimmed by 2 bases and 6 bases, with 5 bases remaining between them. CDR3 amino acids: CASSLQGNSPLHL. The CDR3 coding sequence is TGTGCCAGCAGCTTACAGGGTAATTCACCCCTCCACCTT.

The V and J genes are TRBV7-9 and TRBJ1-5, with no clear D. Trimming left V 1 base short and J 1 base short, with 11 bases between. The length of the CDR3 is 16 residues. The V gene's germline CDR1 is SEHNR and CDR2 FQNEAQ (reference sequence). CDR3 DNA: TGTGCCAGCAGCTTAGGACGGGGAGCGAGCAATCAGCCCCAGCATTTT. This sequence encodes CASSLGRGASNQPQHF.

This clone was detected only once. The genes are TRBV2 and TRBJ2-2, with 9 bases matching TRBD1. J was trimmed by 4 bases and V by 6 bases; bases with no gene match: 9. This CDR3 contains 16 residues. Germline CDR1 reads SNHLY; CDR2 reads FYNNEI. CDR3 DNA: TGTGCCAGCAGCGTAACGGGACAGGGCTTCACCGGGGAGCTGTTTTTT. This gives the protein CASSVTGQGFTGELFF.

The chain combines TRBV5-1 with TRBJ2-1; TRBD1 matches at 10 bases. Germline V gene sequence: CDR1 SGHRS, CDR2 YFSETQ. This CDR3 contains 19 residues. Unmatched junction bases numbered 19, after V lost 3 bases and J lost 7 bases. The CDR3 here is CASSWGQGPFPVGGNEQFF. The CDR3 coding sequence is TGCGCCAGCAGCTGGGGACAGGGGCCCTTCCCTGTAGGGGGGAATGAGCAGTTCTTC.

This clone was recorded once. The CDR3, as DNA: TGTGCCAGCAGTTTATATAGTGGGGGGGAGCAAGAGACCCAGTACTTC. It translates to CASSLYSGGEQETQYF. The chain carries TRBV27 and TRBJ2-5; 7 nucleotides match TRBD2. Germline CDR1 reads MNHEY; CDR2 reads SMNVEV (reference sequence). The CDR3 is made up of 16 amino acids. V was clipped by 1 base and J by 2 bases; unmatched bases: 7.

The rearrangement uses TRBV13 and TRBJ1-1, with TRBD1 as a possible D gene (6 bases). Germline V CDR1 and CDR2: PRHDT, FYEKMQ (reference sequence). Trimming took off 6 bases at V and 2 bases at J, with 10 bases between the two ends. The CDR3 has 13 amino acids. The CDR3 reads CASRSGANTEAFF. DNA of the CDR3: TGTGCCAGCAGGTCAGGGGCTAACACTGAAGCTTTCTTT.

This chain uses TRBV6-4 with TRBJ1-1, with 8 bases fitting TRBD1. The trim removed 5 bases at V and 4 bases at J, leaving 6 bases unmatched. CDR3 length equals 14 residues. The germline CDR1 and CDR2 sequences are MRHNA and SNTAGT. CDR3 residues: CASSLGQGSTEAFF. CDR3 coding DNA: TGTGCCAGCAGTTTAGGACAGGGAAGCACTGAAGCTTTCTTT.

The chain combines TRBV29-1 with TRBJ1-1; TRBD1 is a possible D gene (5 bases). CDR1 and CDR2 from the germline V gene are SQVTM and ANQGSEA. The germline V and J ends were trimmed by 0 bases and 5 bases, with 13 bases remaining between them. The CDR3 is made up of 14 amino acids. The CDR3, as DNA: TGCAGCGTTGAAGATTGGCAGCGGGGGACTGAAGCTTTCTTT. This gives the protein CSVEDWQRGTEAFF.

This clone was recorded only once. The CDR3 spells CASSLDSLGEQYF. The DNA of the CDR3 is TGTGCCAGCAGCCTCGACAGCTTAGGGGAGCAGTACTTC. The chain has TRBV7-3 and TRBJ2-7; a possible D gene is TRBD1 (5 bases). V gave up 5 bases and J gave up 7 bases, with 15 bases separating them. The germline V gene encodes CDR1 SGHTA and CDR2 FQGTGA. This CDR3 has 13 amino acids.